This TCR beta chain was documented in a study of T-cell memory formation after mild COVID-19. The wider study: The two donors had largely donor-specific TCR clusters.

CDR3 length: 15 residues. The V end was cut by 0 bases, the J end by 2 bases, with 11 bases between. Germline CDR1 reads MNHEY; CDR2 reads SVGAGI. This clonotype was observed a handful of times. Its antigen is still unknown. Findings of the study overall: Some SARS-CoV-2-responding clones were already detected in memory before infection. From day 15 to 85, contracting clones were balanced between CD4 and CD8, whereas later expanders leaned toward CD4+.

TCRdb called the 5' RACE reads again in MiXCR, with one record for every CDR3 protein. The data hold hundreds of thousands of distinct CDR3 sequences, with more than 15% observed a single time. The TCR was taken from a man aged 18 to 29 who had mild COVID-19 (a few samples of this study predate the infection). Cell type and time point are not known. The V gene is TRBV6-5, the J gene TRBJ2-7; the D gene is possibly TRBD2 (5 bases). Sample: PBMCs or a T cell subset sorted from them (not recorded which). The chain's CDR3 is CASSYSTRGTYEQYF. The CDR3 DNA reads TGTGCCAGCAGTTACTCGACCCGGGGAACCTACGAGCAGTACTTC.